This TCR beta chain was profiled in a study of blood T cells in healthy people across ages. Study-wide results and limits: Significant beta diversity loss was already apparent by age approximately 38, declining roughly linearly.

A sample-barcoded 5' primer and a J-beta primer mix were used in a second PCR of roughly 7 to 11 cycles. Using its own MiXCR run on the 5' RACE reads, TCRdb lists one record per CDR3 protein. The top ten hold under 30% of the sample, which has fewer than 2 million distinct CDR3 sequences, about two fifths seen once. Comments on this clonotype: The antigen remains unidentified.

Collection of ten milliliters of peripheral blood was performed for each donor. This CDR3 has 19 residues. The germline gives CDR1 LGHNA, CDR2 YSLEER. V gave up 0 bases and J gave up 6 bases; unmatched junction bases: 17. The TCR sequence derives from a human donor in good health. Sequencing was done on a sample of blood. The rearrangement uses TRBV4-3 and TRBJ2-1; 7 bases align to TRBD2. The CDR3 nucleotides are TGCGCCAGCAGCCAAGATCCCCCTAGCGGAAGGGGCGGTAGCAATGAGCAGTTCTTC. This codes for CASSQDPPSGRGGSNEQFF.